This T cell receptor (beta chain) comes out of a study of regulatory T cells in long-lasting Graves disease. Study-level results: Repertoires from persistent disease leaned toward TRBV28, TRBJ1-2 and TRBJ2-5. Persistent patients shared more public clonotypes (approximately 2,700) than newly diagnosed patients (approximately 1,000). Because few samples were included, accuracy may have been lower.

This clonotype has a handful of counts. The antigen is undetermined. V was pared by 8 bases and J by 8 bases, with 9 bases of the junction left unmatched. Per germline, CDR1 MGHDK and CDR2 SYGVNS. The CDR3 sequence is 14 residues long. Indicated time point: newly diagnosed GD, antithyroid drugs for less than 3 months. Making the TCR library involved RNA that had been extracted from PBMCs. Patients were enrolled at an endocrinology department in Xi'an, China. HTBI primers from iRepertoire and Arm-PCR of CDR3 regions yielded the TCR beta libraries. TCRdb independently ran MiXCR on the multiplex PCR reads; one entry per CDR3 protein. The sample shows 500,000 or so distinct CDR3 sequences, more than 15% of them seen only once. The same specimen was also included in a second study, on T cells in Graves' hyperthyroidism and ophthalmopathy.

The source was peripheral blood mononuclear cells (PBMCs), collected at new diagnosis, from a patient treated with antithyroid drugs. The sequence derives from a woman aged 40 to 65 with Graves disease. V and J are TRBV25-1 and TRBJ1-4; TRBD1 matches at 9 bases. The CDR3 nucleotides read TGTGCCAGCTCCGACACAGGGGGCGCGGAAAAACTGTTTTTT. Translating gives CASSDTGGAEKLFF.